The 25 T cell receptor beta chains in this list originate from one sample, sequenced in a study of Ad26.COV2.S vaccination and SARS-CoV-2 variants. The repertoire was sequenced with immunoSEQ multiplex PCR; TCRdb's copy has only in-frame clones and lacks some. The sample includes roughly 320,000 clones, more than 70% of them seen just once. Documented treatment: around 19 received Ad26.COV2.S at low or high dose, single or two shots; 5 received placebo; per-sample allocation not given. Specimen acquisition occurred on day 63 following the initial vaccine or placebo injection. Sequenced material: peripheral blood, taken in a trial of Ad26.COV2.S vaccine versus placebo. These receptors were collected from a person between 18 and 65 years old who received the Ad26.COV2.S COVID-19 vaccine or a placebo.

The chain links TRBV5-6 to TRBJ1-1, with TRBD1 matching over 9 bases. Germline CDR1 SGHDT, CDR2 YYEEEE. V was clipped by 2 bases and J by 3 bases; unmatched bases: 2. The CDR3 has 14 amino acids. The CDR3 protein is CASSLQGADTEAFF. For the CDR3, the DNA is TGTGCCAGCAGCTTACAGGGGGCGGACACTGAAGCTTTCTTT.

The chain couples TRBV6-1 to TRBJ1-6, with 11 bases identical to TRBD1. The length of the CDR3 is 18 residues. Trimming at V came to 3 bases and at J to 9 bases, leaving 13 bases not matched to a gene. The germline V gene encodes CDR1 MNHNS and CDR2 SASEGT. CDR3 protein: CASSESLIGTGGTSPLHF. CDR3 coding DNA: TGTGCCAGCAGTGAGTCTTTAATTGGGACAGGGGGTACTTCACCCCTCCACTTT.

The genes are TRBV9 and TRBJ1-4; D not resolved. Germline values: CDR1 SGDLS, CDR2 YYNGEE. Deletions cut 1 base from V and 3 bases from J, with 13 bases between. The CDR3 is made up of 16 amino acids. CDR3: CASSVSQAGPNEKLFF. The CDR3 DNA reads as TGTGCCAGCAGCGTATCCCAAGCAGGCCCTAATGAAAAACTGTTTTTT. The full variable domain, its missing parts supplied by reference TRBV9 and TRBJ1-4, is DSGVTQTPKHLITATGQRVTLRCSPRSGDLSVYWYQQSLDQGLQFLIQYYNGEERAKGNILERFSAQQFPDLHSELNLSSLELGDSALYFCASSVSQAGPNEKLFFGSGTQLSVL.

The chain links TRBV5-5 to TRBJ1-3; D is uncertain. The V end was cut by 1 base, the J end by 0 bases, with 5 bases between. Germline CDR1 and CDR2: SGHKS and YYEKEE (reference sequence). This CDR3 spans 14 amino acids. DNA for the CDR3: TGTGCCAGCAGCTTGCCTGGCTCTGGAAACACCATATATTTT. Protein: CASSLPGSGNTIYF.

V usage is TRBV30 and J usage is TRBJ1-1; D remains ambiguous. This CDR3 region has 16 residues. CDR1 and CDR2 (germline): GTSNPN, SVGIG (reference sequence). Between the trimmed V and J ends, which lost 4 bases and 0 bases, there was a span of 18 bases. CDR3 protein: CAWIGYAGRMNTEAFF. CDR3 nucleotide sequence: TGTGCCTGGATAGGTTACGCTGGACGAATGAACACTGAAGCTTTCTTT.

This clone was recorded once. CDR3 amino acids: CASSQGGQDVSNQPQHF. CDR3 bases: TGCGCCAGCAGCCAAGGGGGACAGGACGTTAGCAATCAGCCCCAGCATTTT. The J gene is TRBJ1-5, the V gene TRBV4-1, with 8 positions matching TRBD1. Germline V gene sequence: CDR1 MGHRA, CDR2 YSYEKL. There are 17 residues in the CDR3. The trim removed 1 base at V and 0 bases at J, leaving 5 bases unmatched.

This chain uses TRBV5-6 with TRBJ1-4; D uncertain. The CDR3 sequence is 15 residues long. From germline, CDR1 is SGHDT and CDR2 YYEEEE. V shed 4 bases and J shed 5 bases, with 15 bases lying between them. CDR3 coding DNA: TGTGCCAGCAGCAGACGAATAAGTCGGAATGAAAAACTGTTTTTT. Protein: CASSRRISRNEKLFF. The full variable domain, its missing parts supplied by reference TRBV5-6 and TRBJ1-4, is DAGVTQSPTHLIKTRGQQVTLRCSPKSGHDTVSWYQQALGQGPQFIFQYYEEEERQRGNFPDRFSGHQFPNYSSELNVNALLLGDSALYLCASSRRISRNEKLFFGSGTQLSVL.

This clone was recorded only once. In DNA form, the CDR3 reads TGTGCCAGCAGCTTAGGGGGGAGACAGGGGAATCAGCCCCAGCATTTT. Amino acids: CASSLGGRQGNQPQHF. The rearrangement links TRBV7-9 to TRBJ1-5, with 8 bases matching TRBD1. The junction had 6 bases not matched to a gene; V was cut back by 1 base and J by 4 bases. Germline V gene lookup returns CDR1 SEHNR and CDR2 FQNEAQ (reference sequence). The CDR3 sequence is 16 residues long. Based on the CDR3 plus reference TRBV7-9 and TRBJ1-5, the full variable domain is DTGVSQNPRHKITKRGQNVTFRCDPISEHNRLYWYRQTLGQGPEFLTYFQNEAQLEKSRLLSDRFSAERPKGSFSTLEIQRTEQGDSAMYLCASSLGGRQGNQPQHFGDGTRLSIL.

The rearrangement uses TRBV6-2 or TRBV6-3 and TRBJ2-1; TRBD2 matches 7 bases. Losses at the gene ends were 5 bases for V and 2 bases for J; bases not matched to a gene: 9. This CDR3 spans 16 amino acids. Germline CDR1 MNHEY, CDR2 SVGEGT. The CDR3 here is CASSPDGGSPYNEQFF. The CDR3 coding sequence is TGTGCCAGCAGTCCCGACGGGGGGAGTCCCTACAATGAGCAGTTCTTC.

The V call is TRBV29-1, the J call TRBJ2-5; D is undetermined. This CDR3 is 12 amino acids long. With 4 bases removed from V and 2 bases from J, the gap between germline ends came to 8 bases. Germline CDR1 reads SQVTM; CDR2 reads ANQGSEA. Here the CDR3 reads CSVGSPQETQYF. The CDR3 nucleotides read TGCAGCGTTGGGTCTCCGCAAGAGACCCAGTACTTC.

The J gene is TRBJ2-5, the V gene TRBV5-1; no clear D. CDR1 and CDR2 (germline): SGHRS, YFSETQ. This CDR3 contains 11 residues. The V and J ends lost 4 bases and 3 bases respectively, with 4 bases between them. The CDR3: CASSGEETQYF. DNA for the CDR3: TGCGCCAGCAGCGGAGAAGAGACCCAGTACTTC.

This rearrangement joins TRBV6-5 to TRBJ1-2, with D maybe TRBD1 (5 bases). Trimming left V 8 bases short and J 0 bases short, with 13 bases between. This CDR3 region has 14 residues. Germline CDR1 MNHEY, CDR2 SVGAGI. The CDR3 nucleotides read TGTGCCAGCCACGGGCAGGGTCCTAACTATGGCTACACCTTC. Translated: CASHGQGPNYGYTF.

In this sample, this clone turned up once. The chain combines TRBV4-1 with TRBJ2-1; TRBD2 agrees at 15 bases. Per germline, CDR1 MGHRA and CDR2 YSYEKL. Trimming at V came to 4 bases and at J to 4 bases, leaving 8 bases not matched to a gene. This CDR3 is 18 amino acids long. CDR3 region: CASSPGTSGGFYYNEQFF. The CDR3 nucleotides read TGCGCCAGCAGCCCAGGGACTAGCGGGGGGTTCTATTACAATGAGCAGTTCTTC.

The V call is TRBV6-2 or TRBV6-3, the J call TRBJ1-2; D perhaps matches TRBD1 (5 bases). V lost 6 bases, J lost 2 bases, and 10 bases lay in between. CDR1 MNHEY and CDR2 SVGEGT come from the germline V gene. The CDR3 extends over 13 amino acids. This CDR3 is CASRPDSNYGYTF. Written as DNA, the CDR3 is TGTGCCAGCAGACCTGACAGCAACTATGGCTACACCTTC.

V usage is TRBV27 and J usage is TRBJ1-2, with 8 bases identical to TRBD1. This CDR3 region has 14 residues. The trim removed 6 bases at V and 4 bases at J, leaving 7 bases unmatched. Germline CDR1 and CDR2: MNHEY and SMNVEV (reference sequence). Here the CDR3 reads CASRIGQGAYGYTF. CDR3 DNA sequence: TGTGCCAGCAGGATCGGACAGGGCGCCTATGGCTACACCTTC.

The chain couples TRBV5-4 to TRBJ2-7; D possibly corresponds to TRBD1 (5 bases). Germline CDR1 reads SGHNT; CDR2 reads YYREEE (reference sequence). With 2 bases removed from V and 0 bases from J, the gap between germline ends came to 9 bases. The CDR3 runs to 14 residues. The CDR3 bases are TGTGCCAGCAGCTTACAGGAAAGCTCCTACGAGCAGTACTTC. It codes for CASSLQESSYEQYF.

CDR3 loop: CSARSSGWEYF. The CDR3, as DNA: TGCAGTGCTAGAAGTAGCGGGTGGGAGTACTTC. The gene calls are TRBV20-1 and TRBJ2-7; 7 bases agree with TRBD2. Per germline, CDR1 DFQATT and CDR2 SNEGSKA (reference sequence). The J segment lost 11 bases and the V segment lost 2 bases, leaving 6 bases of the junction unmatched. This CDR3 region has 11 residues.

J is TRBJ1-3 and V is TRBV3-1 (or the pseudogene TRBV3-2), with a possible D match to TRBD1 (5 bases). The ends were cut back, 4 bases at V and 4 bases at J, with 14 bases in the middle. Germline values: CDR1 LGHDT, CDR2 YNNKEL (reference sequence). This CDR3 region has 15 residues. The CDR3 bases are TGTGCCAGCAGCCCGGTCGACAGATCCGGAAACACCATATATTTT. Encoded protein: CASSPVDRSGNTIYF.

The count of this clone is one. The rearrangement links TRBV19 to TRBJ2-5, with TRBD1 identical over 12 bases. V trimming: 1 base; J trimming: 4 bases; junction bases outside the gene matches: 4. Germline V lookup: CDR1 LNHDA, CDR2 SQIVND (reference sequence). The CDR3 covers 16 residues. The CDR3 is CASSIVGTGGGETQYF. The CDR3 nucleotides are TGTGCCAGTAGTATAGTCGGGACAGGGGGCGGAGAGACCCAGTACTTC.

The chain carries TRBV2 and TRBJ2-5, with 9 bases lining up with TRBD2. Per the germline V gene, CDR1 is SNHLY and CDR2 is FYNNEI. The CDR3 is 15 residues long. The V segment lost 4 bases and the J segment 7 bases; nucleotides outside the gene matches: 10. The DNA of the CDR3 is TGTGCCAGCAGTGCTGGGCTAGCGGGGTGGGGGACCCAGTACTTC. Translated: CASSAGLAGWGTQYF.

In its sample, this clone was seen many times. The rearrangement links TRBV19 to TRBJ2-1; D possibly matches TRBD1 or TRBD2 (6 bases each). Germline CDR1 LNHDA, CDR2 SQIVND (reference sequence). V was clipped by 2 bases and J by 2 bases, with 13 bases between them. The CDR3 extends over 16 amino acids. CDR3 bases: TGTGCCAGTAGTATAAATTTCGGGGGCGCCTACAATGAGCAGTTCTTC. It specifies CASSINFGGAYNEQFF.

The CDR3: CASSQVAGKNGYTF. In nucleotides, the CDR3 is TGCGCCAGCAGCCAAGTGGCAGGGAAGAATGGCTACACCTTC. The genes are TRBV4-3 and TRBJ1-2; tentatively, D is TRBD1 (5 bases). Trimming left V 1 base short and J 6 bases short, with 12 bases between. The germline V gene has CDR1 LGHNA and CDR2 YSLEER. The CDR3 contains 14 residues.

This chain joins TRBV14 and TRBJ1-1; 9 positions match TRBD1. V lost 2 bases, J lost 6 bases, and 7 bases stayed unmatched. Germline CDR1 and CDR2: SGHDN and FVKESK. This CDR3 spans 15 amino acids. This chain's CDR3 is CASSQPQGAGAEAFF. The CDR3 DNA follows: TGTGCCAGCAGCCAACCACAGGGGGCGGGGGCTGAAGCTTTCTTT.

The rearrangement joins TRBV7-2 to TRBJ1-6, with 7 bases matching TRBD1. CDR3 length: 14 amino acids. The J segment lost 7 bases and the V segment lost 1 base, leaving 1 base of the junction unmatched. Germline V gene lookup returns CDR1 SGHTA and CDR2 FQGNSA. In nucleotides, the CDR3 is TGTGCCAGCAGCTTAGACAGGGGCAATTCACCCCTCCACTTT. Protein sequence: CASSLDRGNSPLHF.

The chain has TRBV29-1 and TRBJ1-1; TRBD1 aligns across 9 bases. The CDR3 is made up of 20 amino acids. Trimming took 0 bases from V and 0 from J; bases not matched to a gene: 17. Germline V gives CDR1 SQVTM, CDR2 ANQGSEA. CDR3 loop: CSVEDTGTGILTRMNTEAFF. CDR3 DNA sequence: TGCAGCGTTGAAGACACCGGGACAGGGATTCTCACTCGGATGAACACTGAAGCTTTCTTT. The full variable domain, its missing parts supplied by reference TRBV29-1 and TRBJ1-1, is SAVISQKPSRDICQRGTSLTIQCQVDSQVTMMFWYRQQPGQSLTLIATANQGSEATYESGFVIDKFPISRPNLTFSTLTVSNMSPEDSSIYLCSVEDTGTGILTRMNTEAFFGQGTRLTVV.